Listed below are T cell receptor beta chains from one sample, sequenced in a study of T cells in localized non-small cell lung cancer. The data were produced by immunoSEQ multiplex PCR, yet TCRdb's version contains in-frame clones alone and is incomplete. The table records fewer than 3,500 clones, less than 20% of them present only once. The sequencing here drew on lung tumor tissue, taken before any cancer treatment. The receptor set was obtained from a man between 40 and 75 years old with stage I lung adenocarcinoma. CDR3s include the opening cysteine and the closing phenylalanine or tryptophan. Each record gives: clone size, J gene, V gene, D gene, CDR3 DNA, CDR3 protein. A D gene is named only where the DNA matches it firmly. Some rows have no size entry. The others give once, few or many, or a class for an expanded clone.

abundance: few; j_gene: TRBJ1-6; v_gene: TRBV19; d_gene: TRBD1; CDR3nt: TGTGCCAGTAGTTTCCCGGGACAGGGCTTTAGCTCCTATAATTCACCCCTCCACTTT; CDR3aa: CASSFPGQGFSSYNSPLHF
abundance: -; j_gene: TRBJ2-1; v_gene: TRBV19; d_gene: TRBD1; CDR3nt: TGTGCCAGTAGTTTGTTCCCGGGACAGGGTGATCTGGATGAGCAGTTCTTC; CDR3aa: CASSLFPGQGDLDEQFF
abundance: medium-sized; j_gene: TRBJ1-2; v_gene: TRBV11-3; d_gene: -; CDR3nt: TGTGCCAGCAGCCCAGAAGCCGGGGCCCTTTATGGCTACACCTTC; CDR3aa: CASSPEAGALYGYTF
abundance: medium-sized; j_gene: TRBJ2-5; v_gene: TRBV18; d_gene: -; CDR3nt: TGTGCCAGCTCACCACTAGCAGGGCCTAAAGGAGAGACCCAGTACTTC; CDR3aa: CASSPLAGPKGETQYF
abundance: medium-sized; j_gene: TRBJ2-1; v_gene: TRBV19; d_gene: TRBD2; CDR3nt: TGTGCCAGTAGTATTGAGGGGACTACTTACAATGAGCAGTTCTTC; CDR3aa: CASSIEGTTYNEQFF
abundance: -; j_gene: TRBJ2-1; v_gene: TRBV19; d_gene: -; CDR3nt: TGTGCCAGTAGTGCTCAGGGTTCCCACTACAATGAGCAGTTCTTC; CDR3aa: CASSAQGSHYNEQFF
abundance: large; j_gene: TRBJ2-7; v_gene: TRBV30; d_gene: -; CDR3nt: TGTGCCTGGAGTTGGGTAGGGGAGCAGTACTTC; CDR3aa: CAWSWVGEQYF
abundance: few; j_gene: TRBJ2-3; v_gene: TRBV11-3; d_gene: -; CDR3nt: TGTGCCAGCAGCTTGGAGATCTCCACAGATACGCAGTATTTT; CDR3aa: CASSLEISTDTQYF
abundance: medium-sized; j_gene: TRBJ1-1; v_gene: TRBV9; d_gene: TRBD1; CDR3nt: TGTGCCGGAACGGGACAGATGAACACTGAAGCTTTCTTT; CDR3aa: CAGTGQMNTEAFF
abundance: -; j_gene: TRBJ2-1; v_gene: TRBV5-1; d_gene: TRBD1; CDR3nt: TGCGCCAGCAGCACCGGACAGGGGGATACGAATGAGCAGTTCTTC; CDR3aa: CASSTGQGDTNEQFF
abundance: -; j_gene: TRBJ2-1; v_gene: TRBV6-8; d_gene: -; CDR3nt: TGTGCGACTAGGGCGCGAGGATTCCTGTATGAGCAGTTCTTC; CDR3aa: CATRARGFLYEQFF
abundance: few; j_gene: TRBJ2-5; v_gene: TRBV6-8; d_gene: -; CDR3nt: TGTGCCAGCACCAGAGGTCCGCGACTAGGCCAAGAGACCCAGTACTTC; CDR3aa: CASTRGPRLGQETQYF
abundance: -; j_gene: TRBJ2-1; v_gene: TRBV9; d_gene: -; CDR3nt: TGTGCCAGCAGCGCCCCTAACCTGGTCAATGAGCAGTTCTTC; CDR3aa: CASSAPNLVNEQFF
abundance: medium-sized; j_gene: TRBJ2-5; v_gene: TRBV1; d_gene: -; CDR3nt: TGCACCAGCAGCCAGGGACTAGCGGGGGGCCAAGAGACCCAGTACTTC; CDR3aa: CTSSQGLAGGQETQYF
abundance: -; j_gene: TRBJ2-7; v_gene: TRBV6-8; d_gene: TRBD1; CDR3nt: TGTGCCAGCAGTTACAGGGACAGTGGAACCTCCTACGAGCAGTACTTC; CDR3aa: CASSYRDSGTSYEQYF
abundance: -; j_gene: TRBJ2-1; v_gene: TRBV11-3; d_gene: -; CDR3nt: TGTGCCAGCAGCCAAGCGGTAGAGGGCTACAATGAGCAGTTCTTC; CDR3aa: CASSQAVEGYNEQFF
abundance: -; j_gene: TRBJ2-2; v_gene: TRBV12-2; d_gene: -; CDR3nt: TGTGCCGGCGGGACAGGGGGAAAAACCGGGGAGCTGTTTTTT; CDR3aa: CAGGTGGKTGELFF
abundance: -; j_gene: TRBJ2-2; v_gene: TRBV10-2; d_gene: -; CDR3nt: TGCGCCAGCAGTGAGGGGTCCCACACCGGGGAGCTGTTTTTT; CDR3aa: CASSEGSHTGELFF
abundance: large; j_gene: TRBJ2-3; v_gene: TRBV11-3; d_gene: TRBD2; CDR3nt: TGTGCCAGCAGCTCGGCTAGCGGGAGCCCCACAGATACGCAGTATTTT; CDR3aa: CASSSASGSPTDTQYF
abundance: few; j_gene: TRBJ1-1; v_gene: TRBV9; d_gene: TRBD1; CDR3nt: TGTGCCAGCAGCGTAACAGGGGCCAACACTGAAGCTTTCTTT; CDR3aa: CASSVTGANTEAFF
abundance: medium-sized; j_gene: TRBJ1-3; v_gene: TRBV19; d_gene: -; CDR3nt: TGTGCCAGTAGAGCCACTTCCCGGCGGATTAACACCATATATTTT; CDR3aa: CASRATSRRINTIYF
abundance: -; j_gene: TRBJ2-1; v_gene: TRBV6-8; d_gene: TRBD1; CDR3nt: TGTGCCAGCAGCCGCCTGGGACAGGGTTACAATGAGCAGTTCTTC; CDR3aa: CASSRLGQGYNEQFF
abundance: -; j_gene: TRBJ1-1; v_gene: TRBV18; d_gene: -; CDR3nt: TGTGCCAGCTCACCAGGTGGCAGCCTGAACACTGAAGCTTTCTTT; CDR3aa: CASSPGGSLNTEAFF
abundance: few; j_gene: TRBJ2-1; v_gene: TRBV6-8; d_gene: TRBD2; CDR3nt: TGTGCCAGCGAGACGGGGAAGCGGGGGGGCTTTGGTGAGCAGTTCTTC; CDR3aa: CASETGKRGGFGEQFF
abundance: -; j_gene: TRBJ1-5; v_gene: TRBV5-1; d_gene: TRBD1; CDR3nt: TGCGCCAGCAGCTCCGGACAGGGGGCGAATCAGCCCCAGCATTTT; CDR3aa: CASSSGQGANQPQHF
abundance: -; j_gene: TRBJ2-1; v_gene: TRBV6-8; d_gene: TRBD2; CDR3nt: TGTGCCAGCAGTGTCACGGCGGGAGGGCAGGATGAGCAGTTCTTC; CDR3aa: CASSVTAGGQDEQFF
abundance: -; j_gene: TRBJ1-2; v_gene: TRBV11-3; d_gene: -; CDR3nt: TGTGCCAGCAGCTTGGTAATTGGGGTGAACTATGGCTACACCTTC; CDR3aa: CASSLVIGVNYGYTF
abundance: few; j_gene: TRBJ1-2; v_gene: TRBV30; d_gene: -; CDR3nt: TGTGCCTGGAGTGCCGGGAGCGAGGGCTACACCTTC; CDR3aa: CAWSAGSEGYTF
abundance: -; j_gene: TRBJ2-3; v_gene: TRBV19; d_gene: -; CDR3nt: TGTGCCAGTGCTACGGGTCCAAGCACAGATACGCAGTATTTT; CDR3aa: CASATGPSTDTQYF
abundance: -; j_gene: TRBJ2-7; v_gene: TRBV5-1; d_gene: TRBD1; CDR3nt: TGCGCCAGCAGCCCGATGACAGGGATTACCTACGAGCAGTACTTC; CDR3aa: CASSPMTGITYEQYF
abundance: -; j_gene: TRBJ2-1; v_gene: TRBV6-8; d_gene: -; CDR3nt: TGTGCCATCAGTTTAGTACAGGGAGCGAATCTCTACAATGAGCAGTTCTTC; CDR3aa: CAISLVQGANLYNEQFF
abundance: medium-sized; j_gene: TRBJ2-3; v_gene: TRBV4-1; d_gene: -; CDR3nt: TGCGCCAGCAGCACCGGGAATGCCGCAGATACGCAGTATTTT; CDR3aa: CASSTGNAADTQYF
abundance: -; j_gene: TRBJ2-7; v_gene: TRBV11-3; d_gene: -; CDR3nt: TGTGCCAGCAGCTTAGGGTCCCTCCAAGCCTACAAGCAGTACTTC; CDR3aa: CASSLGSLQAYKQYF
abundance: -; j_gene: TRBJ1-6; v_gene: TRBV5-1; d_gene: -; CDR3nt: TGCGCCAGCAGCTTGGGTGACAGCTCCTATAATTCACCCCTCCACTTT; CDR3aa: CASSLGDSSYNSPLHF
abundance: once; j_gene: TRBJ2-5; v_gene: TRBV18; d_gene: -; CDR3nt: TGTGCCAGCTCACCGACTATAACCCCCCAAGAGACCCAGTACTTC; CDR3aa: CASSPTITPQETQYF
abundance: -; j_gene: TRBJ2-2; v_gene: TRBV5-1; d_gene: TRBD2; CDR3nt: TGCGCCAGCAGCCTTCTAGCGGGAAATGGAGCCGGGGAGCTGTTTTTT; CDR3aa: CASSLLAGNGAGELFF
abundance: few; j_gene: TRBJ2-1; v_gene: TRBV15; d_gene: TRBD2; CDR3nt: TGTGCCACCAGCAGAGCCGGGACTAGGGGCAATGAGCAGTTCTTC; CDR3aa: CATSRAGTRGNEQFF
abundance: -; j_gene: TRBJ1-1; v_gene: TRBV5-1; d_gene: -; CDR3nt: TGCGCCAGCAGCTTGTCTACGACTCTCAACACTGAAGCTTTCTTT; CDR3aa: CASSLSTTLNTEAFF
abundance: medium-sized; j_gene: TRBJ1-6; v_gene: TRBV6-8; d_gene: -; CDR3nt: TGTGCCAGCAGGGACCCTACAGGGACCTATAATTCACCCCTCCACTTT; CDR3aa: CASRDPTGTYNSPLHF
abundance: few; j_gene: TRBJ1-1; v_gene: TRBV19; d_gene: -; CDR3nt: TGTGCCAGTAGTATGTTGGGGGCAGGGAACACTGAAGCTTTCTTT; CDR3aa: CASSMLGAGNTEAFF
abundance: medium-sized; j_gene: TRBJ2-5; v_gene: TRBV6-8; d_gene: TRBD1; CDR3nt: TGTGCCAGCATGTCAGGGGGCGGTGAGACCCAGTACTTC; CDR3aa: CASMSGGGETQYF
abundance: -; j_gene: TRBJ1-6; v_gene: TRBV6-8; d_gene: TRBD1; CDR3nt: TGTGCCAGCAGTCTGACAGGGGGTAATTCACCCCTCCACTTT; CDR3aa: CASSLTGGNSPLHF
abundance: -; j_gene: TRBJ2-1; v_gene: TRBV9; d_gene: -; CDR3nt: TGTGCCAGCAGCGCCCGAGGGGAAGGAAATGAGCAGTTCTTC; CDR3aa: CASSARGEGNEQFF
abundance: few; j_gene: TRBJ1-1; v_gene: TRBV28; d_gene: TRBD1; CDR3nt: TGTGCCAGCAGTCTAACCGGACAGGACACTGAAGCTTTCTTT; CDR3aa: CASSLTGQDTEAFF
abundance: medium-sized; j_gene: TRBJ2-5; v_gene: TRBV6-1; d_gene: TRBD2; CDR3nt: TGTGCCAGCAGTGAAGGAGCGGGGGGTTTAGAGACCCAGTACTTC; CDR3aa: CASSEGAGGLETQYF
abundance: -; j_gene: TRBJ2-7; v_gene: TRBV15; d_gene: TRBD2; CDR3nt: TGTGCCACCAGCAAGACTAGCGGCAGCTCCTACGAGCAGTACTTC; CDR3aa: CATSKTSGSSYEQYF
abundance: -; j_gene: TRBJ1-1; v_gene: TRBV6-8; d_gene: -; CDR3nt: TGTGCCAGCTTCGGGATGAGTTTCCAAGCTTTCTTT; CDR3aa: CASFGMSFQAFF
abundance: medium-sized; j_gene: TRBJ2-7; v_gene: TRBV11-3; d_gene: -; CDR3nt: TGTGCCAGCAGCCCCATGGGGGGGGCCGGTTACGAGCAGTACTTC; CDR3aa: CASSPMGGAGYEQYF
abundance: many; j_gene: TRBJ2-1; v_gene: TRBV11-3; d_gene: -; CDR3nt: TGTGCCAGCAGCTTAGTAGGGGGTACCTACAATGAGCAGTTCTTC; CDR3aa: CASSLVGGTYNEQFF
abundance: medium-sized; j_gene: TRBJ2-2; v_gene: TRBV11-3; d_gene: TRBD2; CDR3nt: TGTGCCAGCAGCGAACTAGCGGGAGTTACCGGGGAGCTGTTTTTT; CDR3aa: CASSELAGVTGELFF
abundance: few; j_gene: TRBJ2-1; v_gene: TRBV6-8; d_gene: TRBD2; CDR3nt: TGTGCCAGCGGTGGGACTAGTCTCAATGAGCAGTTCTTC; CDR3aa: CASGGTSLNEQFF